This TCR beta chain appears in the sequencing data of a study of blood T cell repertoires in COVID-19. In the authors' workflow: Cell counts per sample came from amplifying reference gene primers. The repertoire was sequenced with immunoSEQ multiplex PCR; TCRdb's copy has only in-frame clones and lacks some. V, J and clone size reflect that table, while D and trimming were determined from the DNA. Of roughly 250,000 clones listed, more than 75% were seen once; the top ten hold about 1.6%. Cohorts were determined from participant-reported clinical history. For recovered donors of Cohort 3, there were two negative PCRs, clearance, or symptom resolution. CDR3 length: 12 amino acids. V was shortened by 4 bases and J by 8 bases, with 9 bases between the two germline ends. Germline-derived CDR1 and CDR2 are ENHRY and SYGVKD.

The chain combines TRBV10-3 with TRBJ2-1, with no clear D. The source is a woman between 50 and 59 years old who had recovered from COVID-19. Material: PBMCs or T cells enriched from blood (not recorded which). In DNA form, the CDR3 reads TGTGCCATCAGTGCAGGCCAGGATGAGCAGTTCTTC. It specifies CAISAGQDEQFF.